This T cell receptor (beta chain) was identified in a study of blood T cell repertoires in COVID-19. Germline lookup yields CDR1 ENHRY and CDR2 SYGVKD. V was clipped by 6 bases and J by 0 bases; unmatched bases: 10. This CDR3 is 19 amino acids long. Clones were sequenced by immunoSEQ multiplex PCR, and TCRdb holds only the in-frame ones, with some missing. The sample carries some 200,000 clones, around 87% recorded once. The V gene is TRBV10-3, the J gene TRBJ2-1, with 14 bases aligning to TRBD2. The sequencing sample was made of peripheral blood. The clonotype comes from a man between 40 and 49 years old with active or convalescent COVID-19. In nucleotides, the CDR3 is TGTGCCATCAGCTCCGGGACTAGCGGGGGCCTTAGCTCCTACAATGAGCAGTTCTTC. It encodes CAISSGTSGGLSSYNEQFF.